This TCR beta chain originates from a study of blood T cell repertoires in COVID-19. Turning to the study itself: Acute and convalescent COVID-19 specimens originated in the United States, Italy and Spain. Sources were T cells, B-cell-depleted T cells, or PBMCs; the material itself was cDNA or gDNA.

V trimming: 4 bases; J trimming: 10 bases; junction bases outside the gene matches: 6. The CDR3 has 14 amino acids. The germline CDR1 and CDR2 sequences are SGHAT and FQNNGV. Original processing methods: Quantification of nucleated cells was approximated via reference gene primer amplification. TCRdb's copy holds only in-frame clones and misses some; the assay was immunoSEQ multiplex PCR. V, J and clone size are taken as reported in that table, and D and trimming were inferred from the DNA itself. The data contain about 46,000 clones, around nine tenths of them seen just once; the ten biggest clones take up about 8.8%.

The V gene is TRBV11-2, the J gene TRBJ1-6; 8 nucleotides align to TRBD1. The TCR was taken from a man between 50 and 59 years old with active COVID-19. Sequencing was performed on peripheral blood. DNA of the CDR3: TGTGCCAGCAGCTCGGACAGGGTTGGATCACCCCTCCACTTT. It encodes CASSSDRVGSPLHF. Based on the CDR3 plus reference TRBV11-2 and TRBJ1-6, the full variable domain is EAGVAQSPRYKIIEKRQSVAFWCNPISGHATLYWYQQILGQGPKLLIQFQNNGVVDDSQLPKDRFSAERLKGVDSTLKIQPAKLEDSAVYLCASSSDRVGSPLHFGNGTRLTVT.